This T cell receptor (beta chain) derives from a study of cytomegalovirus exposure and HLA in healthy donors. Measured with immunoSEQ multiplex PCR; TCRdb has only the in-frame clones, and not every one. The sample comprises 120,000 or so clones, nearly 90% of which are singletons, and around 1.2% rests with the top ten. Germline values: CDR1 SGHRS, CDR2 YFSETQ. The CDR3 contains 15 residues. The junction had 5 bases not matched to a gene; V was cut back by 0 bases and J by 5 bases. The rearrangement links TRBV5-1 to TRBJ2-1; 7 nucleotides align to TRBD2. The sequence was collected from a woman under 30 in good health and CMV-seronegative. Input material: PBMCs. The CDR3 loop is CASSLVAGSNNEQFF. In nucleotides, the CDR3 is TGCGCCAGCAGCTTGGTAGCGGGTAGCAACAATGAGCAGTTCTTC.